This is a list of T cell receptor beta chains from one sample in a study of OX40 agonist ivuxolimab in advanced cancers. Measured with immunoSEQ multiplex PCR; TCRdb has only the in-frame clones, and not every one. In the table there are some 86,000 clones, roughly 91% of which are singletons. Sequencing used CD4+ or CD8+ T cells sorted from blood, obtained in a trial of the OX40 agonist ivuxolimab. These receptors were taken from an adult with an advanced solid tumor such as melanoma, head and neck, liver or kidney cancer. Each CDR3 is given with its conserved first and last residue. The D gene is left open where the match is weak. The size field is filled for only some rows; it gives once, few, many or a size class.

abundance,v_gene,d_gene,j_gene,CDR3nt,CDR3aa
.,TRBV6-6,.,TRBJ2-3,TGTGCCAGCAGGTCGGGGGGCGCAGATACGCAGTATTTT,CASRSGGADTQYF
.,TRBV6-5,.,TRBJ1-1,TGTGCCAGCAGGCCCGGGCAGTGGAACACTGAAGCTTTCTTT,CASRPGQWNTEAFF
.,TRBV9,.,TRBJ2-4,TGTGCCAGCAGCGTAGCTCCCTCAGTAGGGGGCATTCAGTACTTC,CASSVAPSVGGIQYF
.,TRBV7-9,TRBD2,TRBJ2-3,TGTGCCAGCAGCTCAAGCGGGGAGACGCAGTATTTT,CASSSSGETQYF
few,TRBV18,.,TRBJ1-1,TGTGCCAGCTCACCAATCAAGCAGCCCATGAACACTGAAGCTTTCTTT,CASSPIKQPMNTEAFF
.,TRBV9,.,TRBJ2-2,TGTGCCAGCAGCGTAGTCGGGACAACCACCGGGGAGCTGTTTTTT,CASSVVGTTTGELFF
.,TRBV5-1,TRBD1,TRBJ2-7,TGCGCCAGCAGCAGGGACAGGGAAGACTACGAGCAGTACTTC,CASSRDREDYEQYF
.,TRBV5-1,TRBD2,TRBJ2-3,TGCGCCAGCAGCTTCGATGCGGGGGGGATCACAGATACGCAGTATTTT,CASSFDAGGITDTQYF
.,TRBV12-5,.,TRBJ1-6,TGTGCTAGTGGTTTGGCCGGGGACATGAGTTCACCCCTCCACTTT,CASGLAGDMSSPLHF
.,TRBV30,.,TRBJ1-2,TGTGCCTGGAGGCGGGGGGGGCTTGGCTACACCTTC,CAWRRGGLGYTF
.,TRBV19,TRBD1,TRBJ2-4,TGTGCCAGTAGTCCGGACAGGGGGATAGCCAAAAACATTCAGTACTTC,CASSPDRGIAKNIQYF
.,TRBV19,TRBD1,TRBJ1-5,TGTGCCAGTAATAACAGGGGAAGTCAGCCCCAGCATTTT,CASNNRGSQPQHF
.,TRBV6-4,.,TRBJ2-3,TGTGCCAGCAGTGGCCCCGGCGGTACGCAGTATTTT,CASSGPGGTQYF
.,TRBV2,TRBD2,TRBJ2-4,TGTGCCAGCACGCGCGGGCGGGGGGGCATGGACATTCAGTACTTC,CASTRGRGGMDIQYF
.,TRBV14,.,TRBJ2-5,TGTGCCAGCAGCCAAGAACTCGAGACCCAGTACTTC,CASSQELETQYF
.,TRBV7-9,TRBD2,TRBJ2-3,TGTGCCAGCAGCTTAACAGCGGGGGACCAAGATACGCAGTATTTT,CASSLTAGDQDTQYF
once,TRBV11-2,.,TRBJ1-3,TGTGCCAGCAGCTCCCTCCTGCAGACCATATATTTT,CASSSLLQTIYF
.,TRBV7-2,.,TRBJ1-3,TGTGCCAGCAGCTCCCGGCGGGGAGGAAACACCATATATTTT,CASSSRRGGNTIYF
.,TRBV28,.,TRBJ1-2,TGTGCCAGCAGTTTAGAGAGCAGCTACACCTTC,CASSLESSYTF
.,TRBV2,.,TRBJ1-6,TGTGCCAGCAGTGCAGACAGAATAGTCCACTTT,CASSADRIVHF
.,TRBV6-1,TRBD2,TRBJ2-1,TGTGCCAGCGAGCGGGGGGGCCTCGACAATGAGCAGTTCTTC,CASERGGLDNEQFF
.,TRBV9,TRBD1,TRBJ2-7,TGTGCCAGCAGCCCTGGACAGGAACCCTGGGAGCAGTACTTC,CASSPGQEPWEQYF
.,TRBV18,TRBD2,TRBJ2-3,TGTGCCAGCTCACCCCTCCCATGGGCGGGGGGGACAGATACGCAGTATTTT,CASSPLPWAGGTDTQYF
.,TRBV5-8,.,TRBJ1-1,TGTGCCAGCAGCTTGACCAAGGCTGAAGCTTTCTTT,CASSLTKAEAFF
.,TRBV7-8,.,TRBJ2-7,TGTGCCAGCAGCTTAGTCCCGGACGGCTCCTACGAGCAGTACTTC,CASSLVPDGSYEQYF
.,TRBV5-5,.,TRBJ2-7,TGTGCCAGCAGCTTGGTGCCCAGGTGGGACTACGAGCAGTACTTC,CASSLVPRWDYEQYF
.,TRBV6-5,.,TRBJ1-2,TGTGCCAGCAGTTACTCGGGAGGGGCGGGCTATGGCTACACCTTC,CASSYSGGAGYGYTF
.,TRBV11-3,.,TRBJ1-1,TGTGCCAGCAGCTTAAGGGGCATGAACACTGAAGCTTTCTTT,CASSLRGMNTEAFF
few,TRBV6-5,TRBD1,TRBJ2-5,TGTGCCAGCAGTTATGTTGGGACAGGGATTGGGGAGACCCAGTACTTC,CASSYVGTGIGETQYF
.,TRBV19,.,TRBJ2-5,TGTGCCAGTAGCAGCCGGCCACGCCAAGAGACCCAGTACTTC,CASSSRPRQETQYF
few,TRBV19,.,TRBJ1-4,TGTGCCAGTAGTATAGCGGCAACGCCCGGTGAAAAACTGTTTTTT,CASSIAATPGEKLFF
.,TRBV4-1,TRBD1,TRBJ1-1,TGCGCCAGCAGCCAGGACAGGGACCGCACTGAAGCTTTCTTT,CASSQDRDRTEAFF
.,TRBV5-1,.,TRBJ2-1,TGCGCCAGCAGCTCGGAGGGTGTTGAGCAGTTCTTC,CASSSEGVEQFF
.,TRBV11-3,.,TRBJ2-5,TGTGCCAGCAGCTTAGGCCCTTCCCAAGAGACCCAGTACTTC,CASSLGPSQETQYF
.,TRBV30,.,TRBJ2-1,TGTGCCTGGAGTGTAGCAACACTATACAATGAGCAGTTCTTC,CAWSVATLYNEQFF
.,TRBV4-1,.,TRBJ1-1,TGCGCCAGCCAGACCCAAGTGGCGGGTAACACTGAAGCTTTCTTT,CASQTQVAGNTEAFF
.,TRBV6-4,.,TRBJ2-5,TGTGCTACAGCACCGATCGGGGGGCGAGGGGAGACCCAGTACTTC,CATAPIGGRGETQYF
.,TRBV6-5,.,TRBJ1-2,TGTGCCAGCAGCACCCGTGGTGGGGACGGCTACACCTTC,CASSTRGGDGYTF
.,TRBV7-2,.,TRBJ1-5,TGTGCCAGCAGCTTCGACAGTATCTTTAATCAGCCCCAGCATTTT,CASSFDSIFNQPQHF
.,TRBV7-2,.,TRBJ2-3,TGTGCCAGCAGAAAGACAGGTACCGATACGCAGTATTTT,CASRKTGTDTQYF
.,TRBV2,TRBD2,TRBJ2-1,TGTGCCAGCAGTGTACTAGCGGGGGGCATGCATGAGCAGTTCTTC,CASSVLAGGMHEQFF
.,TRBV2,.,TRBJ1-1,TGTGCCAGCAGTGCTTTTCCGGGGAACACTGAAGCTTTCTTT,CASSAFPGNTEAFF
few,TRBV27,TRBD1,TRBJ1-6,TGTGCCAGCAGTTACGTGGGAGGGGGCTTGGTTCTACCCCTCCACTTT,CASSYVGGGLVLPLHF
.,TRBV9,.,TRBJ1-5,TGTGCCAGCAGCGGCGAAGGGGAGCGGGGGCCCCAGCATTTT,CASSGEGERGPQHF
.,TRBV5-1,TRBD2,TRBJ2-3,TGCGCCAGCAGCCCCACGGGGGGGCCATCAGATACGCAGTATTTT,CASSPTGGPSDTQYF
.,TRBV16,.,TRBJ1-4,TGTGCCAGCAGCCCAACCAGGACTGGCGCTAATGAAAAACTGTTTTTT,CASSPTRTGANEKLFF